Listed below are T cell receptor beta chains from one sample, sequenced in a study of T cells in Graves' hyperthyroidism and ophthalmopathy. Each CDR3 protein gets one entry after TCRdb re-called the multiplex PCR reads with MiXCR. This sample has fewer than 450,000 distinct CDR3 sequences; about 14% occur once, and the top ten carry around 30%. The sequencing input was blood. Every receptor here comes from a man aged 45 to 65 with Graves' ophthalmopathy. Each CDR3 is given with its conserved first and last residue. A D gene is named only where the DNA matches it firmly. Size is omitted from some rows. Given values are once, few, many or a class for expanded clones.

TRBD2	TRBV12-3/TRBV12-4	-	TRBJ2-2	TGTGCCAGCAGTTTAGCGGGAGGGCCTTACACCGGGGAGCTGTTTTTT	CASSLAGGPYTGELFF
-	TRBV28	many	TRBJ1-2	TGTGCCAGCAGTTTTCGGGTTGGCAGGGGCCCAGGTGGCTACACCTTC	CASSFRVGRGPGGYTF
TRBD1	TRBV5-1	many	TRBJ2-2	TGCGCCAGCAGCTTCGGACAGGGGAACACCGGGGAGCTGTTTTTT	CASSFGQGNTGELFF
-	TRBV13	many	TRBJ2-5	TGTGCCAGCAGCTTGTCGCGGGGGACCCAGTACTTC	CASSLSRGTQYF
TRBD1	TRBV3-1	-	TRBJ2-1	TGTGCCAGCAGCCAAGGGGACAGCTACAATGAGCAGTTCTTC	CASSQGDSYNEQFF
TRBD1	TRBV5-5	many	TRBJ2-3	TGTGCCAGCAGCCCCGACAGGGGATTAGGCACAGATACGCAGTATTTT	CASSPDRGLGTDTQYF
-	TRBV19	-	TRBJ2-2	TGTGCCAGTAAAGGGGATGCCGGGGAGCTGTTTTTT	CASKGDAGELFF
-	TRBV19	-	TRBJ1-2	TGTGCCAGTAGTATAGTAGCAGGGGCTGGCTACACCTTC	CASSIVAGAGYTF
-	TRBV29-1	few	TRBJ1-1	TGCAGCGTTTTGACCCCTGAAGCTTTCTTT	CSVLTPEAFF
-	TRBV2	many	TRBJ2-1	TGTGCCAGCAGTGAAGCGGTTGTCTCCTACAATGAGCAGTTCTTC	CASSEAVVSYNEQFF
TRBD2	TRBV5-6	-	TRBJ2-7	TGTGCCAGCAGCTTTCCGACGGGAGGGATCGAGCAGTACTTC	CASSFPTGGIEQYF
TRBD1	TRBV12-5	many	TRBJ2-1	TGTGCTAGTGGACCGACAGGGTACAATGAGCAGTTCTTC	CASGPTGYNEQFF
-	TRBV28	many	TRBJ1-2	TGTGCCAGCAGCCCTCTGCCTGGCTACACCTTC	CASSPLPGYTF
-	TRBV19	few	TRBJ2-6	TGTGCCAGTAGTATAGCCAGGGGGACTCCTTCCCTGGGGGCCAACGTCCTGACTTTC	CASSIARGTPSLGANVLTF
TRBD2	TRBV7-8	-	TRBJ2-4	TGTGCCAGCAGCTTACCCGGACTAGCGGGGCATCCGTCCAAAAACATTCAGTACTTC	CASSLPGLAGHPSKNIQYF
TRBD2	TRBV20-1	many	TRBJ2-7	TGCAGTGCTAGTGTCCTAGCGGGATACTACGAGCAGTACTTC	CSASVLAGYYEQYF
TRBD2	TRBV5-1	many	TRBJ2-1	TGCGCCAGCAGCTACGGACTAGCGGGAGGGGTTCCCTACAATGAGCAGTTCTTC	CASSYGLAGGVPYNEQFF
-	TRBV7-3	many	TRBJ2-7	TGTGCCAGCAGCTCGCCGCGGACAGCGCTCTACGAGCAGTACTTC	CASSSPRTALYEQYF
-	TRBV13	many	TRBJ1-1	TGTGCCAGCAGCTTAGAGAGGGGGACAACGGAAGCTTTCTTT	CASSLERGTTEAFF
-	TRBV30	many	TRBJ2-7	TGTGCCTGGAGTAGTAGGGGACCCTACGAGCAGTACTTC	CAWSSRGPYEQYF
-	TRBV5-4	many	TRBJ2-3	TGTGCCAGCAGCGTGGACGTCCCACGCACAGATACGCAGTATTTT	CASSVDVPRTDTQYF
-	TRBV14	many	TRBJ2-1	TGTGCCAGCAGCCAAGATCCGTTCGAGGATCGTTACAATGAGCAGTTCTTC	CASSQDPFEDRYNEQFF
-	TRBV6-1	few	TRBJ1-5	TGTGCCAGCAGTTCAGGAGCGCTGTATAGCAATCAGCCCCAGCATTTT	CASSSGALYSNQPQHF
TRBD1	TRBV11-2	many	TRBJ2-7	TGTGCCAGCAGCCGGGACAGCCGCGAGCAGTACTTC	CASSRDSREQYF
-	TRBV12-3/TRBV12-4	-	TRBJ2-3	TGTGCCAGCGTTAGGGGGGGAAGCACAGATGCGCAGTATTTT	CASVRGGSTDAQYF
-	TRBV14	few	TRBJ1-4	TGTGCCAGCAGCCAAAACACCCTGCTTAATGAAAAACTGTTTTTT	CASSQNTLLNEKLFF
-	TRBV6-1	-	TRBJ2-1	TGTGCCAGCAGTCCCCCGGGTCCGAACCCGGAGTTCTTC	CASSPPGPNPEFF
TRBD2	TRBV13	few	TRBJ2-2	TGTGCCAGCAGCTTAGGACTAGCGGGAGGGCCGAACACCGGGGAGCTGTTTTTT	CASSLGLAGGPNTGELFF
-	TRBV20-1	many	TRBJ2-3	TGCAGTGCCAGGGGACCCCGAGATACGCAGTATTTT	CSARGPRDTQYF
TRBD1	TRBV28	many	TRBJ2-5	TGTGCCAGCAGTCCACGGACAGGGCGAACCGGTGAGACCCAGTACTTC	CASSPRTGRTGETQYF
-	TRBV4-1	many	TRBJ2-5	TGCGCCAGCAGCCCCACCGCCAGGGTCCAAGAGACCCAGTACTTC	CASSPTARVQETQYF
TRBD2	TRBV5-1	many	TRBJ2-1	TGCGCCAGCAGCCCCGGGACTAGCGCGAATGAGCAGTTCTTC	CASSPGTSANEQFF
TRBD1	TRBV3-1	many	TRBJ1-1	TGTGCCAGCAGCCGGAGACAGGGGGCTTGGGTCGCCACTGAAGCTTTCTTT	CASSRRQGAWVATEAFF
-	TRBV3-1	many	TRBJ2-7	TGTGCCAGCAGCCTGAGGACAGGCCGGGGGGAGCAGTACTTC	CASSLRTGRGEQYF
-	TRBV28	many	TRBJ1-5	TGTGCCAGCAGTTCCGGAAATCAGCCCCAGCATTTT	CASSSGNQPQHF
-	TRBV28	many	TRBJ1-6	TGTGCCAGCACCCTCGGGGGGCGCCGGAATTCACCCCTCCACTTT	CASTLGGRRNSPLHF
TRBD2	TRBV2	-	TRBJ2-5	TGTGCCAGCAGTGAATTTTTAGCGGGAGTGGCCCAATTAAAAGAGACCCAGTACTTC	CASSEFLAGVAQLKETQYF
TRBD2	TRBV2	many	TRBJ2-7	TGTGCCAGCAGTGAAGTACAACTAGCGAGATACGAGCAGTACTTC	CASSEVQLARYEQYF
-	TRBV10-3	many	TRBJ2-1	TGTGCCACCTGGGCAAGCGACGGAGACAATGAGCAGTTCTTC	CATWASDGDNEQFF
TRBD2	TRBV20-1	many	TRBJ2-7	TGCAGTGCTAGAGGCGCCAAGGACGGGGGCGGGAGGGAGCAGTACTTC	CSARGAKDGGGREQYF
TRBD2	TRBV24-1	-	TRBJ2-1	TGTGCCACGTCAAGACTAGCGGGGAACAATGAGCAGTTCTTC	CATSRLAGNNEQFF
-	TRBV5-6	many	TRBJ2-1	TGTGCCAGCAGTCGAGTGAGGGACTCCTACAATGAGCAGTTCTTC	CASSRVRDSYNEQFF
-	TRBV6-4	few	TRBJ1-1	TGTGCCAGCAGCGCTGGGGGATTGAACACTGAAGCTTTCTTT	CASSAGGLNTEAFF
-	TRBV29-1	many	TRBJ2-1	TGCAGCGTTGAACACCGGACTATCTACAATGAGCAGTTCTTC	CSVEHRTIYNEQFF
TRBD2	TRBV20-1	-	TRBJ2-1	TGCAGTGTCCGGCCGGGGGGCAATGAGCAGTTCTTC	CSVRPGGNEQFF
TRBD2	TRBV10-1	many	TRBJ2-7	TGCGCCAGCAGTGGACTAGCTAGGGGGCAGTACTTC	CASSGLARGQYF
TRBD2	TRBV27	many	TRBJ2-7	TGTGCCAGCAGGGGACTAGCGGGAGGGCCCCTCGAGCAGTACTTC	CASRGLAGGPLEQYF
TRBD1	TRBV28	many	TRBJ2-7	TGTGCCAGCAGGACCGGGACAGGGGGTTCGCACGAGCAGTACTTC	CASRTGTGGSHEQYF
TRBD1	TRBV29-1	few	TRBJ2-7	TGCAGCGTTAGGACAGGATCCTCCTACGAGCAGTACTTC	CSVRTGSSYEQYF
-	TRBV14	few	TRBJ2-7	TGTGCCAGCAGCCCGACTGGGGGTCGCTACGAGCAGTACTTC	CASSPTGGRYEQYF
-	TRBV7-9	many	TRBJ2-5	TGTGCCAGCAGCTTACCCTCGAGGGAAACCCAGTACTTC	CASSLPSRETQYF
TRBD1	TRBV20-1	-	TRBJ2-5	TGCAGTGCTAGAGACCTCCAGGGGGCGAAAGAGACCCAGTACTTC	CSARDLQGAKETQYF
TRBD2	TRBV12-3/TRBV12-4	many	TRBJ2-2	TGTGCCAGCAGTTTAGCGGCTAGCGGGAGATACACCGGGGAGCTGTTTTTT	CASSLAASGRYTGELFF
-	TRBV7-2	few	TRBJ2-3	TGTGCCAGCAGCCCCCGGACAGCTCTTAGCACAGATACGCAGTATTTT	CASSPRTALSTDTQYF
TRBD1	TRBV11-3	-	TRBJ2-7	TGTGCCAGCAGCTCATCTGGGATGGGACAGATCTACGAGCAGTACTTC	CASSSSGMGQIYEQYF
TRBD2	TRBV5-4	many	TRBJ2-7	TGTGCCAGCAGCCACGCCGGGAGGACCGGGGGGGAGCAGTACTTC	CASSHAGRTGGEQYF
TRBD2	TRBV13	many	TRBJ2-3	TGTGCCAGCAGCCCAAGGGTTGGGCGGGAGCTATCAGATACGCAGTATTTT	CASSPRVGRELSDTQYF
-	TRBV2	many	TRBJ2-2	TGTGCCAGCAGTGGGGAAGGGGTAGGGGAGCTGTTTTTT	CASSGEGVGELFF